These T cell receptor beta chains were read from a single sample in a study of blood T cell repertoires in COVID-19. Profiled with immunoSEQ multiplex PCR; TCRdb holds only in-frame clones, not every one. The repertoire includes roughly 170,000 clones, approximately 85% of them detected once, and under 7% sits in the top ten. Sequencing was done on a sample of peripheral blood. The source of these receptors is a woman between 45 and 65 years old with COVID-19, enrolled during active disease. The CDR3 runs from the conserved cysteine through the conserved F or W. The D gene is left open where the match is weak. A row's size may be missing; if present it is once, few, many or a size class.

CDR3aa	CDR3nt	v_gene	j_gene	abundance	d_gene
CASSLEVRFGRGSYGYTF	TGTGCCAGCAGCTTAGAAGTACGGTTCGGCAGGGGAAGTTATGGCTACACCTTC	TRBV11-3	TRBJ1-2	-	-
CASSLDARGQFSYEQYF	TGTGCCAGCAGCTTAGATGCCAGGGGGCAGTTCTCCTACGAGCAGTACTTC	TRBV11-3	TRBJ2-7	-	TRBD1
CASSTGGIANQPQHF	TGTGCCAGCAGCACAGGGGGGATAGCCAATCAGCCCCAGCATTTT	TRBV2	TRBJ1-5	-	TRBD1
CASSEAPAVRGEQYF	TGTGCCAGCAGTGAAGCCCCCGCGGTCCGAGGAGAGCAGTACTTC	TRBV6-1	TRBJ2-7	-	-
CASHDRRLSEAFF	TGTGCCAGCCACGACAGGCGACTAAGTGAAGCTTTCTTT	TRBV6-5	TRBJ1-1	-	-
CASSVGQGGNYGYTF	TGTGCCAGCAGCGTAGGACAGGGGGGCAACTATGGCTACACCTTC	TRBV9	TRBJ1-2	-	TRBD1
CASSLGGNEKLFF	TGTGCCAGCAGCCTTGGGGGGAATGAAAAACTGTTTTTT	TRBV28	TRBJ1-4	-	-
CASSFTGGSNTEAFF	TGTGCCAGCAGCTTCACAGGGGGTTCGAACACTGAAGCTTTCTTT	TRBV5-6	TRBJ1-1	once	TRBD1
CASSQGGRANQPQHF	TGTGCCAGCAGCCAAGGAGGCAGGGCAAATCAGCCCCAGCATTTT	TRBV3-1/TRBV3-2	TRBJ1-5	few	-
CASNGQGVGQPQHF	TGTGCCAGCAACGGGCAGGGCGTAGGTCAGCCCCAGCATTTT	TRBV2	TRBJ1-5	-	-
CASSLWGTSKHTQYF	TGTGCCAGCAGTTTATGGGGGACTAGTAAACATACGCAGTATTTT	TRBV28	TRBJ2-3	once	TRBD2
CASSQDRGNTGELFF	TGCGCCAGCAGCCAAGACAGGGGAAACACCGGGGAGCTGTTTTTT	TRBV4-3	TRBJ2-2	-	-
CASSQVSLAGGLGDTQYF	TGCGCCAGCAGCCAAGTATCGCTAGCGGGGGGGTTAGGAGATACGCAGTATTTT	TRBV4-1	TRBJ2-3	-	TRBD2
CASSKGMTASYF	TGTGCCAGCAGCAAAGGGATGACAGCAAGCTACTTC	TRBV21-1	TRBJ2-7	-	-
CASSYEKRGNTIYF	TGTGCCAGCAGTTATGAGAAACGTGGAAACACCATATATTTT	TRBV6-5	TRBJ1-3	-	-
CASSQGLNTGELFF	TGTGCCAGCAGCCAGGGGTTGAACACCGGGGAGCTGTTTTTT	TRBV9	TRBJ2-2	-	-
CASSFQGGGYGYTF	TGTGCCAGCAGTTTCCAGGGGGGCGGGTATGGCTACACCTTC	TRBV28	TRBJ1-2	-	TRBD1
CATINGGGTEAFF	TGTGCCACTATTAATGGGGGAGGCACTGAAGCTTTCTTT	TRBV6-5	TRBJ1-1	-	-
CASGKAGTDIVYGYTF	TGTGCCAGCGGTAAGGCCGGGACAGATATTGTCTATGGCTACACCTTC	TRBV27	TRBJ1-2	-	TRBD1
CASSLTGFNSPLHF	TGCGCCAGCAGCTTGACAGGGTTTAATTCACCCCTCCACTTT	TRBV5-1	TRBJ1-6	-	-
CASSIYVGVNGREQYF	TGTGCCAGCAGCATCTACGTCGGCGTCAATGGGAGGGAGCAGTACTTC	TRBV7-2	TRBJ2-7	-	-
CASSFRSSDYYNEQFF	TGCGCCAGCAGCTTTAGGAGTAGCGATTATTACAATGAGCAGTTCTTC	TRBV5-1	TRBJ2-1	-	-
CASSNTTSSYEQYF	TGTGCCAGCAGTAACACGACAAGCTCCTACGAGCAGTACTTC	TRBV27	TRBJ2-7	-	-